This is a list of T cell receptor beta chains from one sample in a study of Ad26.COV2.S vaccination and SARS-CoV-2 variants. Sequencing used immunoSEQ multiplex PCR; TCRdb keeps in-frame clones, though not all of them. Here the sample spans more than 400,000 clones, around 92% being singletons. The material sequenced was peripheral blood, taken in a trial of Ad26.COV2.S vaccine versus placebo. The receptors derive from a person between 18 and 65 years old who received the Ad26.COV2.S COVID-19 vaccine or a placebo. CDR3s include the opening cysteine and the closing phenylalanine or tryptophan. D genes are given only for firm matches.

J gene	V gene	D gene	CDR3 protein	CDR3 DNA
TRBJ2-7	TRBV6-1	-	CASSEVGGLSEQYF	TGTGCCAGCAGTGAAGTAGGGGGGCTAAGTGAGCAGTACTTC
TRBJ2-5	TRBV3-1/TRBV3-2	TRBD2	CASSHRTSGESETQYF	TGTGCCAGCAGCCACAGGACTAGCGGGGAGAGTGAGACCCAGTACTTC
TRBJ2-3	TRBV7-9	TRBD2	CASSYQGLAQGTQYF	TGTGCCAGCAGCTATCAAGGACTAGCGCAGGGAACGCAGTATTTT
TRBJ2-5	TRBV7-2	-	CASSPARGETQYF	TGTGCCAGCAGCCCAGCCCGGGGCGAGACCCAGTACTTC
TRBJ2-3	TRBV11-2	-	CASSLWRAGADTQYF	TGTGCCAGCAGCTTATGGAGGGCCGGGGCAGATACGCAGTATTTT
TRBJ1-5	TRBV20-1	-	CSASPGNQPQHF	TGCAGTGCTAGTCCCGGTAATCAGCCCCAGCATTTT
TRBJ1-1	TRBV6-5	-	CASSGPPLNTEAFF	TGTGCCAGCAGCGGGCCTCCACTCAACACTGAAGCTTTCTTT
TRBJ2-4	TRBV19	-	CASRGGAGDFQYF	TGTGCCAGTAGGGGAGGAGCAGGGGACTTTCAGTACTTC
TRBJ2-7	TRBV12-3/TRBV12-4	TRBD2	CASSPSGGYEQYF	TGTGCCAGCAGCCCGTCGGGGGGCTACGAGCAGTACTTC
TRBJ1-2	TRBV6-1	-	CASSEGAEYGYTF	TGTGCCAGCAGTGAGGGGGCGGAATATGGCTACACCTTC
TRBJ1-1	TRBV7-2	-	CASSLAFGGGTEAFF	TGTGCCAGCAGCTTAGCGTTTGGGGGAGGCACTGAAGCTTTCTTT
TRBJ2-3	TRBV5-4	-	CASSLGGATDTQYF	TGTGCCAGCAGCTTGGGAGGGGCAACAGATACGCAGTATTTT
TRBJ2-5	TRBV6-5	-	CASTLNRAGETQYF	TGTGCCAGCACCCTCAACCGGGCCGGGGAGACCCAGTACTTC
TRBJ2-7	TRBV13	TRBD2	CASSGAQGLALTDFYEQYF	TGTGCCAGCAGCGGAGCCCAGGGACTAGCGCTGACGGATTTCTACGAGCAGTACTTC
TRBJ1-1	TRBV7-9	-	CASRIDDTEAFF	TGTGCCAGCAGAATAGATGACACTGAAGCTTTCTTT
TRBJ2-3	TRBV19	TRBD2	CASNQRGPSTDTQYF	TGTGCCAGTAATCAGCGGGGGCCTAGCACAGATACGCAGTATTTT
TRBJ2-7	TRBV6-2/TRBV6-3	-	CASSSPGERTYEQYF	TGTGCCAGCAGTTCGCCAGGGGAAAGAACCTACGAGCAGTACTTC
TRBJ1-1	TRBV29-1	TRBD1	CSGWDRNTEAFF	TGCAGCGGGTGGGACAGGAACACTGAAGCTTTCTTT